This T cell receptor (beta chain) originates from a study of shared clonotypes between healthy human individuals. Sequencing used immunoSEQ multiplex PCR; TCRdb keeps in-frame clones, though not all of them. The sample records around 2.1 million clones, almost 96% being singletons. The CDR3 loop spans 12 amino acids. Germline V gene data show CDR1 as MNHEY and CDR2 as SMNVEV (reference sequence). The junction had 3 bases not matched to a gene; V was cut back by 5 bases and J by 8 bases. This chain uses TRBV27 with TRBJ2-4; 7 nucleotides line up with TRBD2. The clonotype originates from a man aged 18 to 29 in good health. The sequenced sample consisted of naive CD4+ T cells sorted from blood. Described subset: CD45RA+ positively selected. The DNA for the CDR3 is TGTGCCAGCAGTCGGGGGGAGGACATTCAGTACTTC. Amino acids: CASSRGEDIQYF.